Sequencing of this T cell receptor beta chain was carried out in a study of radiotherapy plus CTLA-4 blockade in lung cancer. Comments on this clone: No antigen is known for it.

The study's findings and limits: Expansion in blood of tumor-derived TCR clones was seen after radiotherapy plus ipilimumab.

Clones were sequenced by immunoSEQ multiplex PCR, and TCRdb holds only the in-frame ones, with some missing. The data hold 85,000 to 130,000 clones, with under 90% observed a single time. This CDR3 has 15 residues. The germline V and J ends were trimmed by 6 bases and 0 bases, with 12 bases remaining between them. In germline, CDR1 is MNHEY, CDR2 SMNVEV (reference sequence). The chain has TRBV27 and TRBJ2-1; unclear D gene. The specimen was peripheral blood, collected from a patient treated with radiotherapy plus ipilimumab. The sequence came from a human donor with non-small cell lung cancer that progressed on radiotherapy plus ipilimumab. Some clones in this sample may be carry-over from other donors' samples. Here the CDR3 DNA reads TGTGCCAGCAGCCTCAGAACGAGCTCCTACAATGAGCAGTTCTTC. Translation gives CASSLRTSSYNEQFF.